In its sample, the clone carrying this T cell receptor beta chain was seen once. What it binds is not known. CDR3 length: 14 residues. Germline lookup yields CDR1 DFQATT and CDR2 SNEGSKA (reference sequence). Sample-barcoded 5' priming and a J-beta primer mix drove a second PCR of 7 to 11 cycles. Via MiXCR, TCRdb re-called the 5' RACE reads, giving one row per CDR3 protein. The data contain about 400,000 distinct CDR3 sequences, about 52% of them singletons. The data originate from a study of blood T cells in healthy people across ages. General study findings and limits: A conclusive naive versus antigen-experienced comparison was prevented by the unsorted PBMCs.

V and J are TRBV20-1 and TRBJ2-7; TRBD1 matches 7 bases. This receptor was taken from a man between 60 and 70 years old in good health. Sequences were obtained from blood. The CDR3 region has the DNA TGCAGCGCCATAGGGTCCCACAGGGGTGTCGAGCAGTACTTC. This translates into CSAIGSHRGVEQYF.